The 15 T cell receptor beta chains presented below share a single source sample, sequenced in a study of blood T cells in healthy people across ages. A second PCR of roughly 7 to 11 cycles used a sample-barcoded 5' primer and a J-beta primer mix. Using its own MiXCR run on the 5' RACE reads, TCRdb lists one record per CDR3 protein. This sample yields 630,000 or so distinct CDR3 sequences, of which about 30% are seen a single time; 15% to 18% belongs to the top ten. Sequencing was performed on blood. Receptors originate from an elderly woman in good health.

A single count supports this clonotype. A much larger clone sits a single nucleotide away, making a read error possible. This chain joins TRBV6-5 and TRBJ2-5; D could derive from TRBD1 or TRBD2 (7 bases each). Trimming took off 4 bases at V and 11 bases at J, with 20 bases between the two ends. Germline loops: CDR1 MNHEY, CDR2 SVGAGI. The CDR3 covers 14 residues. CDR3 sequence (DNA): TGTGCCAGCAGTTCCAGGGGGGGGGGGCATGAGCAGTACTTC. Amino acid sequence: CASSSRGGGHEQYF.

In its sample, this clonotype was seen many times. The V call is TRBV5-6, the J call TRBJ1-1; tentative D call: TRBD1 (5 bases). Germline V CDR1 and CDR2: SGHDT, YYEEEE. There are 14 residues in the CDR3. Deletions cut 0 bases from V and 7 bases from J, with 13 bases between. CDR3 amino acids: CASSLGDRPLEAFF. CDR3 in DNA: TGTGCCAGCAGCTTGGGGGACCGACCCCTTGAAGCTTTCTTT.

The sample holds many counts of this clonotype. A much larger clonotype is one base distant, so this may be a read error. The DNA for the CDR3 is TGTGCCAGCAGCCGAGCGGGGGGGCCGGGCGATGAGCAGTTCTTC. It translates to CASSRAGGPGDEQFF. The J gene is TRBJ2-1, the V gene TRBV12-3 or TRBV12-4; TRBD2 aligns across 10 bases. This CDR3 is 15 amino acids long. The trim removed 6 bases at V and 8 bases at J, leaving 10 bases unmatched.

This clonotype was picked up many times. This chain uses TRBV27 with TRBJ1-1; D is unresolved. Germline V CDR1 and CDR2: MNHEY, SMNVEV (reference sequence). The CDR3 sequence is 13 residues long. Trimming pared 5 bases from V and 7 bases from J, leaving 14 bases between. As DNA, the CDR3 is TGTGCCAGCAGTGTGTTGGTTGGATTTGAAGCTTTCTTT. Amino acids: CASSVLVGFEAFF.

On this clonotype: Being one base from a much bigger clone, this may be a read error. The V and J genes are TRBV6-2 or TRBV6-3 and TRBJ2-3; TRBD2 aligns across 14 bases. From germline, CDR1 is MNHEY and CDR2 SVGEGT. There are 18 residues in the CDR3. CDR3 protein: CASSHPGLAGGSTDAQYF. The CDR3 coding sequence is TGTGCCAGCAGCCACCCAGGACTAGCGGGGGGAAGCACAGATGCGCAGTATTTT.

The chain combines TRBV28 with TRBJ2-7; D gene ambiguous. CDR3 length: 15 amino acids. CDR1 and CDR2 (germline): MDHEN, SYDVKM. Trimming pared 7 bases from V and 9 bases from J, leaving 25 bases between. CDR3 sequence: CASTWLRATYNAQYF. The CDR3, as DNA: TGTGCCAGCACCTGGCTCCGGGCCACCTACAATGCGCAGTACTTC.

A few counts support this clonotype. The chain recombines TRBV6-6 with TRBJ2-7, with D possibly being TRBD2 (6 bases). CDR1 and CDR2 (germline): MNHNY, SVGAGI (reference sequence). The CDR3 consists of 16 residues. V shed 6 bases and J shed 6 bases, with 24 bases lying between them. CDR3 in DNA: TGTGCCAGCAGCCAACCTGCGGGACTCCCTCCCAGCGAGCAGTACTTC. Translation gives CASSQPAGLPPSEQYF.

This clonotype was seen a handful of times. A read error is possible here, since a much larger clone lies one base away. The conserved phenylalanine or tryptophan is not found at the CDR3 terminus, so this likely reflects a read error. V and J are TRBV7-6 and TRBJ1-2; D may be TRBD1 (6 bases). The CDR3 is 13 residues long. V dropped 1 base and J dropped 5 bases, with 8 bases sitting between them. Germline V lookup: CDR1 SGHVS, CDR2 FNYEAQ. The CDR3 DNA sequence: TGTGCCAGCAGCTTAGAACAGGGATATGGCTACACCGTC. Its protein is CASSLEQGYGYTV.

This clonotype has a handful of counts. CDR3 nucleotides: TGTGCCAGCAGCGTTAGCGGGGCCACAGATACGCAGTATTTT. This sequence encodes CASSVSGATDTQYF. The chain carries TRBV9 and TRBJ2-3; 8 bases are a match to TRBD2. CDR3 length equals 14 residues. J lost 2 bases, V lost 2 bases, and 1 base had no gene match. Germline CDR1 is SGDLS and CDR2 is YYNGEE.

The table lists this clonotype with many counts. The chain employs TRBV6-5 and TRBJ2-7; 9 bases align to TRBD1. Trimming took 6 bases from V and 0 from J; bases not matched to a gene: 3. The CDR3 is 14 amino acids. From germline, CDR1 is MNHEY and CDR2 SVGAGI. The CDR3 bases are TGTGCCAGCAGCGGGACAGGGAGCTCCTACGAGCAGTACTTC. Translated: CASSGTGSSYEQYF.

As to this clonotype: A much larger clone lies one base from this, so it may be a read error. V and J are TRBV5-1 and TRBJ2-2; no clear D. Germline CDR1 reads SGHRS; CDR2 reads YFSETQ. The CDR3 runs 14 residues. The CDR3 DNA reads as TGCGCCAGCAGAACCGGAGATCTCACCAGGGAGCTGTTTTTT. Its protein is CASRTGDLTRELFF.

This clonotype came up a few times. A single base separates this from a much larger clone, so it may be a read error. DNA of the CDR3: TGTGTCACCAGTGATCCGGGACAGGGTTGGGGGATTCAGTACTTC. As protein: CVTSDPGQGWGIQYF. The chain employs TRBV24-1 and TRBJ2-5; 9 nucleotides agree with TRBD1. This CDR3 has 15 residues. The V gene's germline CDR1 is KGHDR and CDR2 SFDVKD.

This clonotype came up many times. This chain links TRBV3-1 with TRBJ2-1; the D gene could be TRBD1 or TRBD2 (6 bases each). V lost 1 base to trimming and J lost 4 bases, with 17 bases between them. Germline V lookup: CDR1 LGHDT, CDR2 YNNKEL (reference sequence). This CDR3 spans 17 amino acids. The CDR3 DNA reads as TGTGCCAGCAGCCAAGGAGGGGGGAGGACTAAATACAATGAGCAGTTCTTC. Its translation is CASSQGGGRTKYNEQFF.

The chain joins TRBV5-6 to TRBJ2-7; 9 bases fit TRBD1. This CDR3 region has 14 residues. The germline V gene encodes CDR1 SGHDT and CDR2 YYEEEE. V trimming: 3 bases; J trimming: 6 bases; junction bases outside the gene matches: 7. CDR3 DNA: TGTGCCAGCAGCTGGGGGGACAGGGACGGCGAGCAGTACTTC. This sequence encodes CASSWGDRDGEQYF.

This chain links TRBV2 with TRBJ2-2; 7 bases are a match to TRBD2. CDR1 is SNHLY, CDR2 FYNNEI, per germline. This CDR3 has 15 residues. V lost 7 bases to trimming and J lost 5 bases; unmatched junction nucleotides: 10. CDR3: CASTFRQGGTGELFF. CDR3 DNA: TGTGCCAGCACGTTCCGGCAGGGAGGGACCGGGGAGCTGTTTTTT.